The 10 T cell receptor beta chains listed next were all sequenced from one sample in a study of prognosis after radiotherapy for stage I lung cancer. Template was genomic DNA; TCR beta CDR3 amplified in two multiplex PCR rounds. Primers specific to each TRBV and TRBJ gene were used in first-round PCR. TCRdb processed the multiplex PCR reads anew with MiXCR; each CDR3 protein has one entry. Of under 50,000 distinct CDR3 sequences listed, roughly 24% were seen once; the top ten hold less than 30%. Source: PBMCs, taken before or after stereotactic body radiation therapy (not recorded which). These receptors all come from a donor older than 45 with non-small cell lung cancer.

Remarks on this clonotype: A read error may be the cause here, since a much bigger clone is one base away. CDR3 DNA sequence: TGTGCCAGCAGTTACTCGATATTTAGCGGGGAGCACCAAGAGACCCAGTACTTC. Translating gives CASSYSIFSGEHQETQYF. The gene calls are TRBV6-5 and TRBJ2-5; 8 bases line up with TRBD2. The junction had 9 bases not matched to a gene; V was cut back by 0 bases and J by 0 bases. The CDR3 covers 18 residues. CDR1 and CDR2 (germline): MNHEY, SVGAGI.

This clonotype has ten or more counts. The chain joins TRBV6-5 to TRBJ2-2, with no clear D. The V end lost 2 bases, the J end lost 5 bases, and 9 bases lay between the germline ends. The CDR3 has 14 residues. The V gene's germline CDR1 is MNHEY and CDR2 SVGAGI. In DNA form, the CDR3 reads TGTGCCAGCAGTTACATGTGGAGTACCGGGGAGCTGTTTTTT. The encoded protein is CASSYMWSTGELFF.

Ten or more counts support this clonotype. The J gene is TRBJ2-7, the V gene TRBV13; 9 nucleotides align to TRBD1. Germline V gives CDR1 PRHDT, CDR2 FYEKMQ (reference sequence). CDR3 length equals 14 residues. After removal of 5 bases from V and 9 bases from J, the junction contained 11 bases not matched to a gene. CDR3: CASSQDRGFSPQYF. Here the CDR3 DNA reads TGTGCCAGCAGCCAAGACAGGGGGTTCTCCCCGCAGTACTTC.

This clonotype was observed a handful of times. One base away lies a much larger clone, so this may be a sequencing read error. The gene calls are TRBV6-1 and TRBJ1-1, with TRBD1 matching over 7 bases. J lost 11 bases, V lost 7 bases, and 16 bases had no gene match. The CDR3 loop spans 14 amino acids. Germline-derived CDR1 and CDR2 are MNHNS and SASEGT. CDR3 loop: CASKILGGRGDAFF. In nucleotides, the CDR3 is TGTGCCAGCAAGATACTGGGGGGCAGGGGGGATGCTTTCTTT.

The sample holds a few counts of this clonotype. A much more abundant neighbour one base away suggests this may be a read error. In DNA form, the CDR3 reads TGTGCCAGCCGTTACTACAATGAGCAGTTCTTC. It yields the protein CASRYYNEQFF. V gene TRBV6-5 combines with J gene TRBJ2-1; no reliable D call. From germline, CDR1 is MNHEY and CDR2 SVGAGI. CDR3 length: 11 residues.

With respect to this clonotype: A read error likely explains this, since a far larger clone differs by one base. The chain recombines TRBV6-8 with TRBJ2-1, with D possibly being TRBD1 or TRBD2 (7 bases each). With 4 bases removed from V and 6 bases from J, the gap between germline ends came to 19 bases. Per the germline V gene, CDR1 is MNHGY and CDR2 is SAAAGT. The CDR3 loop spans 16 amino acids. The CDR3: CASSSPQGGRSNEQFF. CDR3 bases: TGTGCCAGCAGTTCTCCTCAGGGGGGGCGGAGCAATGAGCAGTTCTTC.

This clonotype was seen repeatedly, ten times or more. For the CDR3, the DNA is TGTGCCAGCACTAATGGCGCGTTTAACTATGGCTACACCTTC. This translates into CASTNGAFNYGYTF. This rearrangement joins TRBV6-2 or TRBV6-3 to TRBJ1-2, with D uncertain. From germline, CDR1 is MNHEY and CDR2 SVGEGT. The CDR3 length is 14 residues. Trimming took 7 bases from V and 1 from J, leaving 13 bases between them.

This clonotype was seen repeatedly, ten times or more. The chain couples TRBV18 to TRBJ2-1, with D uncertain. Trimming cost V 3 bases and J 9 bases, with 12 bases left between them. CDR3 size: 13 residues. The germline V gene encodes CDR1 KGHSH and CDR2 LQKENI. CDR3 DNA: TGTGCCAGCTCACCGACACCGGACGGTGAGCAGTTCTTC. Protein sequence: CASSPTPDGEQFF.

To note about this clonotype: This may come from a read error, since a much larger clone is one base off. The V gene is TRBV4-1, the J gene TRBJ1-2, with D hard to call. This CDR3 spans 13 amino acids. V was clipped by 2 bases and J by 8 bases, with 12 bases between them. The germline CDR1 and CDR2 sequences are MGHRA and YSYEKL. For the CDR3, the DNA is TGCGCCAGCAGCCAATCCGCGGGGAAGGGCTACACCTTC. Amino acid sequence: CASSQSAGKGYTF.

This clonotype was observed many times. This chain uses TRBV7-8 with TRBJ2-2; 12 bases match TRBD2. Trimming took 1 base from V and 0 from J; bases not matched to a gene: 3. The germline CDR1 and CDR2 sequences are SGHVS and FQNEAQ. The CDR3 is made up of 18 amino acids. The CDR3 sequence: CASSLGLAGAANTGELFF. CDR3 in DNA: TGTGCCAGCAGCTTAGGACTAGCGGGGGCCGCGAACACCGGGGAGCTGTTTTTT.